This T cell receptor beta chain was recorded in a study of blood T cell repertoires in COVID-19. Study background: Collection of acute and convalescent COVID-19 samples took place in the United States, Italy and Spain.

The CDR3 contains 14 residues. Germline CDR1 is SGHRS and CDR2 is YFSETQ. J lost 11 bases, V lost 0 bases, and 4 bases had no gene match. The table came from immunoSEQ multiplex PCR; TCRdb's copy has only in-frame clones and leaves some out. The table shows about half a million clones, with less than 90% occurring only once. Source material: PBMCs or T cells enriched from blood (not recorded which). The rearrangement links TRBV5-1 to TRBJ2-7; 14 bases align to TRBD2. This sequence originates from a woman aged 55-75 years who had recovered from COVID-19. The CDR3 reads CASSLGTSGGNKYF. DNA for the CDR3: TGCGCCAGCAGCTTGGGGACTAGCGGGGGGAATAAGTACTTC.